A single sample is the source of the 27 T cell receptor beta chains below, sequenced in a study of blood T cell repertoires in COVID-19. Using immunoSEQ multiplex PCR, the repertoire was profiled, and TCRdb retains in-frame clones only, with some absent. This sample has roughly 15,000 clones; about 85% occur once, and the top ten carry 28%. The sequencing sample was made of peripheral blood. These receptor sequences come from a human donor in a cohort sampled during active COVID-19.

The CDR3 bases are TGTGCCAGCAGTTTGGGGACAACCACAGAAGCTTTCTTT. Translated: CASSLGTTTEAFF. The V gene is TRBV27, the J gene TRBJ1-1; possibly TRBD1 for D (6 bases). The V end was cut by 3 bases, the J end by 8 bases, with 13 bases between. Germline loops: CDR1 MNHEY, CDR2 SMNVEV (reference sequence). The length of the CDR3 is 13 residues.

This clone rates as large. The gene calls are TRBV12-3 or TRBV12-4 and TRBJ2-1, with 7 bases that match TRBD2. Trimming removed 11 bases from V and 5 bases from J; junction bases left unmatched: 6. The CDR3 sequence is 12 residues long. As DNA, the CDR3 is TGTGCCGCTAGCGGAGTTAACAATGAGCAGTTCTTC. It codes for CAASGVNNEQFF.

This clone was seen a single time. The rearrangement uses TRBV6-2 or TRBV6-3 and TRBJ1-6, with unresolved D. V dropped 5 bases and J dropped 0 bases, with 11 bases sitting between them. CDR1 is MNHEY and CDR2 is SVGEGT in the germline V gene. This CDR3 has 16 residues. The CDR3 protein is CASSTKRSSYNSPLHF. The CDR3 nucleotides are TGTGCCAGCAGTACGAAAAGGAGCTCCTATAATTCACCCCTCCACTTT.

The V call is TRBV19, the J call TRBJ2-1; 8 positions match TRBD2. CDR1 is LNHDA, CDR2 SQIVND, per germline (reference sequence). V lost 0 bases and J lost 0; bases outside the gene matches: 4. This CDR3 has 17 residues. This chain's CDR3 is CASSIETSAHSYNEQFF. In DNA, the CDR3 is TGTGCCAGTAGTATAGAGACTAGCGCTCACTCCTACAATGAGCAGTTCTTC.

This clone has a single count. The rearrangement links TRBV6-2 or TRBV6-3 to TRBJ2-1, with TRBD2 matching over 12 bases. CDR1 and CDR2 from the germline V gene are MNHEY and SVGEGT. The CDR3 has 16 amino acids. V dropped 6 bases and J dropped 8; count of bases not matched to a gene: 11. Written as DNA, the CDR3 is TGTGCCAGCAGCGGACTAGCGGGATCGATTAGCGATGAGCAGTTCTTC. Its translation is CASSGLAGSISDEQFF.

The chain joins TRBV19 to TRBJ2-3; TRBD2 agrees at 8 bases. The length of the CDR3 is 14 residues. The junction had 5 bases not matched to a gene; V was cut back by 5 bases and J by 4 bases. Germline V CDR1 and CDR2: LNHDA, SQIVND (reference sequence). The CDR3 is CASSPGLAPDTQYF. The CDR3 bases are TGTGCCAGTAGTCCCGGACTAGCTCCAGATACGCAGTATTTT.

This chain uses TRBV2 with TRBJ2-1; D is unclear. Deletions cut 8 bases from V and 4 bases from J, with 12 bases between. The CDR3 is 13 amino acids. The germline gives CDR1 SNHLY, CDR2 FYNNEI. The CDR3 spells CASGQTLYNEQFF. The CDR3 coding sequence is TGTGCCAGCGGGCAGACACTTTACAATGAGCAGTTCTTC.

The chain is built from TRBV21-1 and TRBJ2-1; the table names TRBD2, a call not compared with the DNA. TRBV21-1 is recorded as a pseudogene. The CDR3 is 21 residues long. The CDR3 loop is CASSKEGGGTSDNVYYNEQFF. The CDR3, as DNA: TGTGCCAGCAGCAAAGAGGGGGGAGGGACTAGCGACAACGTTTACTACAATGAGCAGTTCTTC.

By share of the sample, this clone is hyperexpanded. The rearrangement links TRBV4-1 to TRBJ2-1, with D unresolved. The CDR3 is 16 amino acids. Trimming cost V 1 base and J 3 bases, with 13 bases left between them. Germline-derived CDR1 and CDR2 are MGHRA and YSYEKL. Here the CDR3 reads CASSQVASGFYNEQFF. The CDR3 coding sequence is TGCGCCAGCAGCCAAGTGGCATCTGGCTTCTACAATGAGCAGTTCTTC.

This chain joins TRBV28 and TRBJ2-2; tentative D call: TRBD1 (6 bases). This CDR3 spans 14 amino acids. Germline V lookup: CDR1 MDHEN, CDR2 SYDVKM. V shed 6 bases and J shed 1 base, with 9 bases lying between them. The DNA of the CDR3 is TGTGCCAGCAGGGGGACACGGAACACCGGGGAGCTGTTTTTT. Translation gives CASRGTRNTGELFF.

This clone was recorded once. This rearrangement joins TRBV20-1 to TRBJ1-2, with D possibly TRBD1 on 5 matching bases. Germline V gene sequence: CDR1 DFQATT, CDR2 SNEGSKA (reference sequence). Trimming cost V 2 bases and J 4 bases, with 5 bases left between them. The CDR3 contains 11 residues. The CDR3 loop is CSARRGYGYTF. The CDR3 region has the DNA TGCAGTGCTAGAAGGGGCTATGGCTACACCTTC.

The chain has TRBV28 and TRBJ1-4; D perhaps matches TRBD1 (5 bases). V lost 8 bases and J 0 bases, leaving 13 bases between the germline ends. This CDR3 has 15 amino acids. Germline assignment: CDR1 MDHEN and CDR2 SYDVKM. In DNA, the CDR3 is TGTGCCAGCCGGGTAGTGACAGCAACTAATGAAAAACTGTTTTTT. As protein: CASRVVTATNEKLFF.

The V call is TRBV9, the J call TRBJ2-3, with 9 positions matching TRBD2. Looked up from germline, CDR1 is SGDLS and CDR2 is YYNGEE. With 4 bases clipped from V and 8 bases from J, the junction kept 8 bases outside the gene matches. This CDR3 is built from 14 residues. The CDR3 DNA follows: TGTGCCAGCAGCCCGGGACTAGCCGACTCTACGCAGTATTTT. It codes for CASSPGLADSTQYF.

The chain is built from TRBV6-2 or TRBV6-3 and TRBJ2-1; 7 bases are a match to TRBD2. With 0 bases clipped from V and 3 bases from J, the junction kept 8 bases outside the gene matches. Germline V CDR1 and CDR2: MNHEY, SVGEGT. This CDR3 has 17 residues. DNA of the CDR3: TGTGCCAGCAGTTACTCGCCTCCGGGAGGTATCTACAATGAGCAGTTCTTC. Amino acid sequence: CASSYSPPGGIYNEQFF.

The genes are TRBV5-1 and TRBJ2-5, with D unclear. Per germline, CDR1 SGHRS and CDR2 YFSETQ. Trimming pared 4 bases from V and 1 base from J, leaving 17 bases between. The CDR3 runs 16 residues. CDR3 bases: TGCGCCAGCAGCCCCGGGTCTTTGCCGGGCCAAGAGACCCAGTACTTC. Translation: CASSPGSLPGQETQYF.

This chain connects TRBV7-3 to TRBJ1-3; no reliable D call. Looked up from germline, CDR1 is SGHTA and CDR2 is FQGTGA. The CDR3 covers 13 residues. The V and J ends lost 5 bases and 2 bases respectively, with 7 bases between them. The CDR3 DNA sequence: TGTGCCAGCAGCCCATTTCCTGGAAACACCATATATTTT. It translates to CASSPFPGNTIYF. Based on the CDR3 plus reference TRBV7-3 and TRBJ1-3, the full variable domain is GAGVSQTPSNKVTEKGKYVELRCDPISGHTALYWYRQSLGQGPEFLIYFQGTGAADDSGLPNDRFFAVRPEGSVSTLKIQRTERGDSAVYLCASSPFPGNTIYFGEGSWLTVV.

The CDR3 DNA is TGTGCCAGCAGCACGGGACGGGACAACGCTGAAGCTTTCTTT. Translating gives CASSTGRDNAEAFF. The V gene is TRBV6-5, the J gene TRBJ1-1, with D perhaps TRBD1 (6 bases). Trimming removed 6 bases from V and 6 bases from J, with 17 bases in between. CDR3 length: 14 amino acids. Germline lookup yields CDR1 MNHEY and CDR2 SVGAGI.

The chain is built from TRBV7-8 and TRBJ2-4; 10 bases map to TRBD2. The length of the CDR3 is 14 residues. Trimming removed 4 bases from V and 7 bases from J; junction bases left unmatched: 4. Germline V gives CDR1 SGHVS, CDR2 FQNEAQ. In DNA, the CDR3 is TGTGCCAGCAGCTCAGCGGGAGGGGGGAACATTCAGTACTTC. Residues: CASSSAGGGNIQYF.

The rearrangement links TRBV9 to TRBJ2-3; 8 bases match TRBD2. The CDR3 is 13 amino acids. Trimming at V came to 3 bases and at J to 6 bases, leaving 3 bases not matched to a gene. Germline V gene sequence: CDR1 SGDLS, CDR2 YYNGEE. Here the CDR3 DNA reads TGTGCCAGCAGCGCCGGGACTAGTGATACGCAGTATTTT. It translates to CASSAGTSDTQYF.

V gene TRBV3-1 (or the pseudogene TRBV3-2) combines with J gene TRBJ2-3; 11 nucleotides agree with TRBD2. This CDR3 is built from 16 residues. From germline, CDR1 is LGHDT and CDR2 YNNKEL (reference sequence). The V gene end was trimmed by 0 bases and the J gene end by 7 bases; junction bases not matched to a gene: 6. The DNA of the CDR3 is TGTGCCAGCAGCCAAGAAGTAGCGGGAGGGCCAAATACGCAGTATTTT. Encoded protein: CASSQEVAGGPNTQYF.

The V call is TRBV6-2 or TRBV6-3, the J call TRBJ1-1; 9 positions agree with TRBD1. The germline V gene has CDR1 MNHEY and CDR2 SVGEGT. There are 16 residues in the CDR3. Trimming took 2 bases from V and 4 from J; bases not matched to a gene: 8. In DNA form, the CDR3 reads TGTGCCAGCAGTTACGGGGAGGCGACAGGGGGCACTGAAGCTTTCTTT. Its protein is CASSYGEATGGTEAFF.

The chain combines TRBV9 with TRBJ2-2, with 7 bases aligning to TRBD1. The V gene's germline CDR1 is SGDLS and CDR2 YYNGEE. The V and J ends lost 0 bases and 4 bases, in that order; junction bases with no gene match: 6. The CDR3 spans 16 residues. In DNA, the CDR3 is TGTGCCAGCAGCGTAGCGGGACAGTCGAGCACCGGGGAGCTGTTTTTT. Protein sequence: CASSVAGQSSTGELFF.

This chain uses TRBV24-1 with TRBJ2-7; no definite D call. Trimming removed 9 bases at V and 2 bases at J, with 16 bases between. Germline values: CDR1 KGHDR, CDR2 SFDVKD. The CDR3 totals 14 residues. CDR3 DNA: TGTGCCACCCTACTAATACTGACCACCTACGAGCAGTACTTC. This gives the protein CATLLILTTYEQYF.

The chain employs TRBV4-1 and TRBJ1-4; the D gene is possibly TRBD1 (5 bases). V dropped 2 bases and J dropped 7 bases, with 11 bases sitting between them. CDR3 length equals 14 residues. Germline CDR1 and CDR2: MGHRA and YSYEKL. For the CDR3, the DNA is TGCGCCAGCAGCCAACCGGGACTTTTTGAAAAACTGTTTTTT. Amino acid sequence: CASSQPGLFEKLFF.

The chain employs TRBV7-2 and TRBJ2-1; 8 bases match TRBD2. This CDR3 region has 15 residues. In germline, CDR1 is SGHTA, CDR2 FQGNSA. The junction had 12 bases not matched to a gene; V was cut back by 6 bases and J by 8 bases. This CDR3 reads CASSPGVAGLDEQFF. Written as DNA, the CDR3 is TGTGCCAGCAGTCCCGGGGTAGCGGGATTAGATGAGCAGTTCTTC. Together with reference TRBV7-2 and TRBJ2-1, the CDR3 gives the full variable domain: GAGVSQSPSNKVTEKGKDVELRCDPISGHTALYWYRQSLGQGLEFLIYFQGNSAPDKSGLPSDRFSAERTGGSVSTLTIQRTQQEDSAVYLCASSPGVAGLDEQFFGPGTRLTVL.

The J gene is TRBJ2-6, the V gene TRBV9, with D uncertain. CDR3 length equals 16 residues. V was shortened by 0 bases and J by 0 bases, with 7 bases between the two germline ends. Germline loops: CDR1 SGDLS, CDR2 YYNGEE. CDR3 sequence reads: CASSVGGPSGANVLTF. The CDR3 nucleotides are TGTGCCAGCAGCGTAGGTGGGCCCTCTGGGGCCAACGTCCTGACTTTC.

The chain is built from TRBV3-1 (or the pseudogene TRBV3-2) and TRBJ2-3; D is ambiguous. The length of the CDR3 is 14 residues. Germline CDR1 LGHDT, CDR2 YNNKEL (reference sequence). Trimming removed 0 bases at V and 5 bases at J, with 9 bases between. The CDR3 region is CASSQDLRLDTQYF. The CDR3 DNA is TGTGCCAGCAGCCAAGATCTAAGACTAGATACGCAGTATTTT.